This TCR beta chain was profiled in a study of cytomegalovirus exposure and HLA in healthy donors. Notes on the study in general: Per a later analysis, about 17,000 TCR beta sequences showed association with HLA alleles at 0.05 false discovery rate.

PCR was performed using 60 Vbeta and 13 Jbeta primers. Some clones are missing from TCRdb's copy, which holds only in-frame ones; the method was immunoSEQ multiplex PCR. Found here are under 80,000 clones, about four fifths of them singletons; the top ten hold roughly 5.7%. Notes on this clone: Its antigen remains unknown.

The CDR3 sequence is 13 residues long. After removal of 6 bases from V and 5 bases from J, the junction contained 5 bases not matched to a gene. Germline V CDR1 and CDR2: SQVTM, ANQGSEA. This sequence originates from a woman aged 30 to 39 in good health and CMV-seronegative. The gene calls are TRBV29-1 and TRBJ1-5, with 9 nucleotides matching TRBD1. The material sequenced was PBMCs. The CDR3 is CSVTDRGDQPQHF. The CDR3 DNA is TGCAGCGTGACGGACAGGGGTGATCAGCCCCAGCATTTT.